These 23 T cell receptor beta chains originate from one sample sequenced in a study of long-term antiretroviral therapy in people with HIV. Survey-level immunoSEQ v3.0 assays were run. The method was immunoSEQ multiplex PCR; TCRdb's version includes in-frame clones alone and lacks a portion of them. Of around 15,000 clones in the sample, roughly 80% were seen once. Source: unsorted PBMCs, taken 0.1 years after starting antiretroviral therapy. The receptors were sampled from a man younger than 35 with HIV.

The chain recombines TRBV27 with TRBJ2-4, with 7 positions matching TRBD1. The CDR3 loop spans 15 amino acids. The V gene's germline CDR1 is MNHEY and CDR2 SMNVEV (reference sequence). V lost 1 base, J lost 3 bases, and 3 bases stayed unmatched. The CDR3 loop reads CASSLLGTDKNIQYF. The CDR3 nucleotides are TGTGCCAGCAGTTTATTGGGGACAGACAAAAACATTCAGTACTTC.

This chain connects TRBV4-1 to TRBJ1-6; weak D call: TRBD1 (5 bases). Germline assignment: CDR1 MGHRA and CDR2 YSYEKL. Trimming stripped 8 bases from V and 10 bases from J, with 6 bases between. There are 10 residues in the CDR3. CDR3 sequence: CASGQSPLHF. CDR3 nucleotide sequence: TGCGCCAGCGGACAATCACCCCTCCACTTT.

Comment on this clone: The same CDR3 is also encoded by other DNA sequences in this sample. The CDR3 protein is CASRLGLAGDNEQFF. Here the CDR3 DNA reads TGCGCCAGCCGACTTGGACTAGCGGGAGACAATGAGCAGTTCTTC. The gene calls are TRBV5-1 and TRBJ2-1, with 13 bases fitting TRBD2. Germline V CDR1 and CDR2: SGHRS, YFSETQ. The CDR3 runs 15 residues. J gave up 5 bases and V 7 bases, and 6 bases lay outside the gene matches.

This clone was picked up a small number of times. V is TRBV7-3 and J is TRBJ2-7, with D tentatively TRBD1 (5 bases). CDR3 length equals 13 residues. Germline V CDR1 and CDR2: SGHTA, FQGTGA. Trimming shortened V by 4 bases and J by 5 bases, and 12 bases separated the two germline ends. CDR3 sequence (DNA): TGTGCCAGCAGCTCTCAGGGTGTCAACGAGCAGTACTTC. Its protein product is CASSSQGVNEQYF.

V and J are TRBV19 and TRBJ1-2; D is ambiguous. The length of the CDR3 is 12 residues. Per germline, CDR1 LNHDA and CDR2 SQIVND (reference sequence). With 3 bases removed from V and 4 bases from J, the gap between germline ends came to 6 bases. The CDR3 coding sequence is TGTGCCAGTAGTATCTCTGTCTATGGCTACACCTTC. This translates into CASSISVYGYTF.

The chain employs TRBV15 and TRBJ2-7, with a weak D call TRBD2 (6 bases). The germline CDR1 and CDR2 sequences are LNHNV and YYDKDF (reference sequence). This CDR3 contains 15 residues. V lost 0 bases and J lost 2, with 11 bases in between. The CDR3 sequence is CATSRDHGTPYEQYF. CDR3 bases: TGTGCCACCAGCAGAGATCACGGGACTCCCTACGAGCAGTACTTC.

The V gene is TRBV2, the J gene TRBJ2-4, with D uncertain. Per germline, CDR1 SNHLY and CDR2 FYNNEI. The CDR3 covers 18 residues. The germline V and J ends were trimmed by 6 bases and 0 bases, with 21 bases remaining between them. The CDR3 here is CASRPLLARSLAKNIQYF. In DNA form, the CDR3 reads TGTGCCAGCAGACCCCTTTTAGCTCGGAGCCTAGCCAAAAACATTCAGTACTTC. Combining the CDR3 with reference TRBV2 and TRBJ2-4 gives the whole variable domain EPEVTQTPSHQVTQMGQEVILRCVPISNHLYFYWYRQILGQKVEFLVSFYNNEISEKSEIFDDQFSVERPDGSNFTLKIRSTKLEDSAMYFCASRPLLARSLAKNIQYFGAGTRLSVL.

The J gene is TRBJ1-5, the V gene TRBV29-1; 7 bases match TRBD1. Germline trimming cut 5 bases from V and 5 bases from J; bases unmatched to any gene: 9. Germline V gene lookup returns CDR1 SQVTM and CDR2 ANQGSEA. There are 14 residues in the CDR3. The CDR3: CSVRIGGFDQPQHF. The CDR3 bases are TGCAGCGTTCGAATAGGGGGCTTCGATCAGCCCCAGCATTTT.

The chain carries TRBV5-5 and TRBJ2-3; D remains ambiguous. Germline V gene lookup returns CDR1 SGHKS and CDR2 YYEKEE (reference sequence). The germline V and J ends were trimmed by 5 bases and 8 bases, with 30 bases remaining between them. The CDR3 contains 18 residues. The CDR3 DNA sequence: TGTGCCAGCAGACTCAGCCCTCTAGTGTCCCGAACTCAGAGTACGCAGTATTTT. Its translation is CASRLSPLVSRTQSTQYF.

Note on this clone: One end of the junction fails to match germline, which may point to a read error. The chain has TRBV27 and TRBJ2-7, with a possible D match to TRBD2 (5 bases). CDR1 is MNHEY, CDR2 SMNVEV, per germline (reference sequence). The CDR3 has 13 residues. The CDR3 here is CVSSFEGGYEQYF. The CDR3 DNA reads as TGTGTCAGCAGTTTCGAGGGTGGCTACGAGCAGTACTTC.

The chain combines TRBV7-9 with TRBJ2-6; no reliable D call. From germline, CDR1 is SEHNR and CDR2 FQNEAQ (reference sequence). CDR3 size: 14 residues. Trimming stripped 5 bases from V and 0 bases from J, with 5 bases between. This chain's CDR3 is CASSPPSGANVLTF. CDR3 bases: TGTGCCAGCAGCCCCCCCTCTGGGGCCAACGTCCTGACTTTC.

Comments on this clone: Relative to the germline gene, one junction end is altered; a read error may explain this. The chain couples TRBV6-6 to TRBJ2-7; D gene uncertain. This CDR3 contains 12 residues. CDR1 is MNHNY, CDR2 SVGAGI, per germline (reference sequence). CDR3 region: CASSNSNYEQYF. In nucleotides, the CDR3 is TGTGCCAGCAGTAACTCAAACTACGAGCAGTACTTC.

V is TRBV7-8 and J is TRBJ1-5; D ambiguous. The CDR3 runs to 15 residues. From germline, CDR1 is SGHVS and CDR2 FQNEAQ. Trimming pared 1 base from V and 3 bases from J, leaving 10 bases between. CDR3 bases: TGTGCCAGCAGCTTAGGCGGGGTTAACAATCAGCCCCAGCATTTT. Translation gives CASSLGGVNNQPQHF.

V usage is TRBV9 and J usage is TRBJ2-2; TRBD2 matches 7 bases. Germline trimming cut 3 bases from V and 2 bases from J; bases unmatched to any gene: 10. The CDR3 contains 17 residues. Germline values: CDR1 SGDLS, CDR2 YYNGEE. In DNA form, the CDR3 reads TGTGCCAGCAGCGCCCCTCGGGGACTACCAAACACCGGGGAGCTGTTTTTT. Residues: CASSAPRGLPNTGELFF.

The rearrangement links TRBV9 to TRBJ2-1; TRBD2 is a possible D gene (6 bases). Germline CDR1 is SGDLS and CDR2 is YYNGEE. The CDR3 covers 17 residues. The V gene lost 4 bases and the J gene lost 4 bases, with 21 bases spanning the gap. The CDR3 DNA reads TGTGCCAGCAGCCCCAAACCGACCGGGACTGGATACAATGAGCAGTTCTTC. Translated, it gives CASSPKPTGTGYNEQFF.

The chain is built from TRBV29-1 and TRBJ2-1; 7 bases match TRBD2. The germline V gene encodes CDR1 SQVTM and CDR2 ANQGSEA. The ends lost 4 bases at V and 3 bases at J; junction bases unmatched: 6. The CDR3 length is 14 residues. For the CDR3, the DNA is TGCAGCGTTGTACGGGAGGAGGTCTACAATGAGCAGTTCTTC. Protein: CSVVREEVYNEQFF.

This chain uses TRBV7-9 with TRBJ1-4, with 8 nucleotides matching TRBD1. The V segment lost 2 bases and the J segment 8 bases; nucleotides outside the gene matches: 7. Germline CDR1 is SEHNR and CDR2 is FQNEAQ (reference sequence). This CDR3 has 15 amino acids. The DNA for the CDR3 is TGTGCCAGCAGCTTACAGGGGGCAGGTGTAGAAAAACTGTTTTTT. This translates into CASSLQGAGVEKLFF. Full variable domain (missing parts from reference TRBV7-9 and TRBJ1-4): DTGVSQNPRHKITKRGQNVTFRCDPISEHNRLYWYRQTLGQGPEFLTYFQNEAQLEKSRLLSDRFSAERPKGSFSTLEIQRTEQGDSAMYLCASSLQGAGVEKLFFGSGTQLSVL.

The chain is built from TRBV4-2 and TRBJ2-5, with 7 bases matching TRBD2. Germline trimming cut 1 base from V and 5 bases from J; bases unmatched to any gene: 7. CDR1 is LGHNA and CDR2 is YNFKEQ in the germline V gene. This CDR3 region has 15 residues. CDR3 region: CASSQGEGGGETQYF. The CDR3, as DNA: TGTGCCAGCAGCCAAGGGGAGGGTGGGGGGGAGACCCAGTACTTC.

This sequence joins TRBV7-9 and TRBJ2-3; the D gene is possibly TRBD2 (6 bases). Germline V gene data show CDR1 as SEHNR and CDR2 as FQNEAQ (reference sequence). V was cut by 4 bases and J by 3 bases, with 14 bases left in between. This CDR3 is built from 15 residues. CDR3 sequence: CASSSMGGGTDTQYF. The DNA of the CDR3 is TGTGCCAGCAGCTCAATGGGGGGTGGGACAGATACGCAGTATTTT.

The rearrangement joins TRBV21-1 to TRBJ1-1; the DNA was not used to check the table's D call, TRBD1. TRBV21-1 is a pseudogene segment. The CDR3 extends over 17 amino acids. This CDR3 reads CASSCQPWGHMNTEAFF. Written as DNA, the CDR3 is TGTGCCAGCAGCTGCCAACCTTGGGGGCACATGAACACTGAAGCTTTCTTT.

This clone was found once. The V call is TRBV7-8, the J call TRBJ1-1, with D maybe TRBD1 (6 bases). The CDR3 runs to 15 residues. Trimming took off 2 bases at V and 1 base at J, with 11 bases between the two ends. The germline V gene encodes CDR1 SGHVS and CDR2 FQNEAQ. The CDR3 DNA reads as TGTGCCAGCAGCTTAAGGGGGTCCAGGAACACTGAAGCTTTCTTT. Protein sequence: CASSLRGSRNTEAFF.

The gene calls are TRBV19 and TRBJ1-4; D is perhaps TRBD1 (6 bases). Trimming cost V 2 bases and J 8 bases, with 9 bases left between them. Germline CDR1 reads LNHDA; CDR2 reads SQIVND (reference sequence). This CDR3 has 13 amino acids. The CDR3 nucleotides are TGTGCCAGTAGTATACAGGGGCTCGAAAAACTGTTTTTT. Translated: CASSIQGLEKLFF.

The gene calls are TRBV30 and TRBJ1-1; 7 positions agree with TRBD1. With 5 bases clipped from V and 4 bases from J, the junction kept 7 bases outside the gene matches. The CDR3 sequence is 13 residues long. Looked up from germline, CDR1 is GTSNPN and CDR2 is SVGIG (reference sequence). The CDR3 loop reads CAWRQGGGTEAFF. CDR3 in DNA: TGTGCCTGGCGACAGGGAGGGGGCACTGAAGCTTTCTTT.